This T cell receptor beta chain appears in the sequencing data of a study of blood T cell repertoires in COVID-19. Looking at the study overall: Researchers got acute and convalescent COVID-19 samples from the United States, Italy and Spain. In each case, the material was cDNA or gDNA derived from T cells, B-cell-depleted T cells, or PBMCs.

The CDR3 length is 15 residues. With V trimmed by 1 base and J by 13 bases, 13 bases remained unmatched. Germline-derived CDR1 and CDR2 are SGHNT and YYREEE (reference sequence). Original data processing: Estimates of nucleated cell counts were drawn from the amplification of reference gene primers. Method: immunoSEQ multiplex PCR; TCRdb's copy keeps in-frame clones and lacks some. The V and J calls and clone size were taken over from that table, and D and trimming were inferred from the DNA. The profile shows 100,000 to 110,000 clones, about nine tenths of them singletons. The gene calls are TRBV5-4 and TRBJ2-1; the match to TRBD1 covers 8 bases. The material sequenced was peripheral blood. The receptor was isolated from a man aged 45 to 65 with active COVID-19. The CDR3 sequence: CASSLRQGTSSGQFF. CDR3 DNA sequence: TGTGCCAGCAGCTTGCGACAGGGGACATCCTCGGGCCAGTTCTTC.